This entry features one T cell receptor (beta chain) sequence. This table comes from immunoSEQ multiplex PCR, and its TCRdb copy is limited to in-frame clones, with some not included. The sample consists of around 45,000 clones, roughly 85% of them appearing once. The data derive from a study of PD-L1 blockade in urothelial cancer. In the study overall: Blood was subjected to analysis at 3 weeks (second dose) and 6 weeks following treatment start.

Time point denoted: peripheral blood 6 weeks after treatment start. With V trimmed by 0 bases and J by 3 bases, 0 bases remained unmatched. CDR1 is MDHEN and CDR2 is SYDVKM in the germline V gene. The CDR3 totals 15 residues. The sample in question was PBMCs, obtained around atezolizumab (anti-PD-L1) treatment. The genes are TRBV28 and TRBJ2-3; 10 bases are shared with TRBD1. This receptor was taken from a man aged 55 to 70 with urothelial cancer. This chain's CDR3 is CASSLWGQGTDTQYF. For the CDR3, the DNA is TGTGCCAGCAGTTTATGGGGACAGGGGACAGATACGCAGTATTTT.